These 21 T cell receptor beta chains were sequenced from one sample in a study of T cell responses to AZD1222 COVID-19 vaccine. TCRdb keeps only in-frame clones here, not all; method: immunoSEQ multiplex PCR. Of fewer than 200,000 clones listed, about 90% are singletons. This specimen consisted of peripheral blood, obtained 28 days after the second dose of the MenACWY control vaccine. The receptors stem from an adult who received the MenACWY meningococcal vaccine as a control.

The CDR3 DNA sequence: TGTGCCAGTGCCTCGGGATTAACCTACGAGCAGTACTTC. Encoded protein: CASASGLTYEQYF. J is TRBJ2-7 and V is TRBV19; D may be TRBD2 (5 bases). Germline CDR1 reads LNHDA; CDR2 reads SQIVND (reference sequence). This CDR3 has 13 residues. The V end was cut by 8 bases, the J end by 2 bases, with 13 bases between.

The chain recombines TRBV28 with TRBJ1-5; 11 nucleotides agree with TRBD1. The CDR3 sequence is 16 residues long. Germline trimming cut 4 bases from V and 5 bases from J; bases unmatched to any gene: 7. The germline gives CDR1 MDHEN, CDR2 SYDVKM. CDR3 residues: CASSSRDRGVDQPQHF. DNA of the CDR3: TGTGCCAGCAGTTCCCGGGACAGGGGGGTTGATCAGCCCCAGCATTTT. Full variable domain (remainder filled in from reference TRBV28 and TRBJ1-5): DVKVTQSSRYLVKRTGEKVFLECVQDMDHENMFWYRQDPGLGLRLIYFSYDVKMKEKGDIPEGYSVSREKKERFSLILESASTNQTSMYLCASSSRDRGVDQPQHFGDGTRLSIL.

The CDR3 loop reads CATSDSGTGRNQPQHF. Written as DNA, the CDR3 is TGTGCCACCAGTGATTCCGGGACAGGGCGTAATCAGCCCCAGCATTTT. V and J are TRBV24-1 and TRBJ1-5; 9 bases line up with TRBD1. V lost 2 bases to trimming and J lost 4 bases; unmatched junction nucleotides: 5. Germline CDR1 is KGHDR and CDR2 is SFDVKD. The CDR3 is 16 residues long.

A few counts support this clone. The chain employs TRBV15 and TRBJ1-2; D perhaps matches TRBD1 (5 bases). CDR1 is LNHNV and CDR2 is YYDKDF in the germline V gene (reference sequence). This CDR3 has 15 amino acids. V lost 5 bases and J lost 2, with 15 bases in between. CDR3 region: CATSFTLGENYGYTF. The CDR3 DNA is TGTGCCACCAGCTTCACACTGGGGGAGAACTATGGCTACACCTTC.

This clone was seen once. V gene TRBV20-1 combines with J gene TRBJ1-4, with D unclear. The CDR3 has 11 residues. From germline, CDR1 is DFQATT and CDR2 SNEGSKA (reference sequence). Between the trimmed V and J ends, which lost 6 bases and 4 bases, there was a span of 6 bases. The CDR3 protein is CSATNNEKLFF. CDR3 coding DNA: TGCAGTGCAACCAATAATGAAAAACTGTTTTTT.

The rearrangement uses TRBV24-1 and TRBJ1-1; D may be TRBD1 (6 bases). The germline V and J ends were trimmed by 4 bases and 4 bases, with 9 bases remaining between them. The CDR3 runs 13 residues. Germline V lookup: CDR1 KGHDR, CDR2 SFDVKD. The CDR3 protein is CATSETGFTEAFF. CDR3 nucleotide sequence: TGTGCCACCAGTGAAACAGGGTTCACTGAAGCTTTCTTT.

The V gene is TRBV18, the J gene TRBJ1-2; D is uncertain. CDR3 length: 14 amino acids. Germline values: CDR1 KGHSH, CDR2 LQKENI. The V end was cut by 2 bases, the J end by 2 bases, with 9 bases between. CDR3 sequence: CASSPMKVNYGYTF. The CDR3 bases are TGTGCCAGCTCACCAATGAAAGTGAACTATGGCTACACCTTC.

The chain combines TRBV19 with TRBJ2-7; 9 bases are shared with TRBD2. Per the germline V gene, CDR1 is LNHDA and CDR2 is SQIVND (reference sequence). CDR3 size: 15 residues. Trimming at V came to 4 bases and at J to 1 base, leaving 5 bases not matched to a gene. The chain's CDR3 is CASSRSSGMSYEQYF. CDR3 sequence (DNA): TGTGCCAGTAGTAGATCTAGCGGGATGTCCTACGAGCAGTACTTC.

The chain links TRBV10-1 to TRBJ2-3, with unresolved D. Germline assignment: CDR1 WNHNN and CDR2 SYGVQD (reference sequence). This CDR3 is 14 amino acids long. The V and J ends lost 3 bases and 3 bases respectively, with 10 bases between them. CDR3 nucleotides: TGCGCCAGCAGTGACGGAAGTGGTACAGATACGCAGTATTTT. It yields the protein CASSDGSGTDTQYF.

V and J are TRBV7-2 and TRBJ2-1; D is unresolved. The CDR3 has 17 residues. CDR1 and CDR2 (germline): SGHTA, FQGNSA. V was shortened by 4 bases and J by 1 base, with 17 bases between the two germline ends. CDR3 DNA sequence: TGTGCCAGCAGCTCCCCCCCCTTTGGGATATCCTACAATGAGCAGTTCTTC. This encodes CASSSPPFGISYNEQFF.

The chain links TRBV5-6 to TRBJ2-5; D ambiguous. V shed 1 base and J shed 4 bases, with 5 bases lying between them. Per the germline V gene, CDR1 is SGHDT and CDR2 is YYEEEE. The CDR3 sequence is 12 residues long. CDR3 sequence (DNA): TGTGCCAGCAGCTTGATTGGAGAGACCCAGTACTTC. It yields the protein CASSLIGETQYF.

The chain employs TRBV12-3 or TRBV12-4 and TRBJ2-5, with D possibly TRBD1 on 5 matching bases. The CDR3 contains 13 residues. Trimming stripped 3 bases from V and 5 bases from J, with 10 bases between. The CDR3 DNA sequence: TGTGCCAGCAGTTTGCCAGGGAAGGAGACCCAGTACTTC. Translating gives CASSLPGKETQYF.

This chain links TRBV10-1 with TRBJ2-1, with 8 bases matching TRBD2. J lost 3 bases, V lost 3 bases, and 7 bases had no gene match. CDR3 size: 16 residues. In germline, CDR1 is WNHNN, CDR2 SYGVQD (reference sequence). CDR3 in amino acids: CASSERAGARYNEQFF. Written as DNA, the CDR3 is TGCGCCAGCAGTGAAAGAGCGGGAGCCCGCTACAATGAGCAGTTCTTC.

This clone appeared once. The V gene is TRBV5-5, the J gene TRBJ1-4; D perhaps matches TRBD1 (5 bases). V gave up 2 bases and J gave up 8 bases, with 13 bases separating them. The germline V gene has CDR1 SGHKS and CDR2 YYEKEE (reference sequence). The CDR3 runs to 14 residues. DNA for the CDR3: TGTGCCAGCAGCTTTCTAAGGGGAGACGAAAAACTGTTTTTT. Protein product: CASSFLRGDEKLFF. The full variable domain, in which reference TRBV5-5 and TRBJ1-4 provide the parts outside the CDR3, is DAGVTQSPTHLIKTRGQQVTLRCSPISGHKSVSWYQQVLGQGPQFIFQYYEKEERGRGNFPDRFSARQFPNYSSELNVNALLLGDSALYLCASSFLRGDEKLFFGSGTQLSVL.

The chain recombines TRBV28 with TRBJ2-1; 10 bases align to TRBD1. The CDR3 consists of 15 residues. Germline V gives CDR1 MDHEN, CDR2 SYDVKM. V gave up 6 bases and J gave up 7 bases; unmatched junction bases: 9. CDR3: CASRTGTGAPNEQFF. CDR3 sequence (DNA): TGTGCCAGCAGGACCGGGACAGGGGCGCCTAATGAGCAGTTCTTC.

This chain connects TRBV18 to TRBJ2-7; D is ambiguous. This CDR3 is built from 14 residues. Germline-derived CDR1 and CDR2 are KGHSH and LQKENI. The ends were cut back, 3 bases at V and 1 base at J, with 10 bases in the middle. Written as DNA, the CDR3 is TGTGCCAGCTCACCGTCGGTTCCATCCTACGAGCAGTACTTC. It is translated as CASSPSVPSYEQYF.

This chain connects TRBV5-4 to TRBJ1-4, with D maybe TRBD1 (5 bases). With 4 bases removed from V and 8 bases from J, the gap between germline ends came to 18 bases. CDR3 size: 15 residues. In germline, CDR1 is SGHNT, CDR2 YYREEE (reference sequence). The CDR3: CASSRQPSREEKLFF. The DNA for the CDR3 is TGTGCCAGCAGCCGACAGCCCTCCCGAGAAGAAAAACTGTTTTTT. The full variable domain, completed using reference TRBV5-4 and TRBJ1-4, is ETGVTQSPTHLIKTRGQQVTLRCSSQSGHNTVSWYQQALGQGPQFIFQYYREEENGRGNFPPRFSGLQFPNYSSELNVNALELDDSALYLCASSRQPSREEKLFFGSGTQLSVL.

The chain combines TRBV2 with TRBJ2-7; D gene unclear. This CDR3 comprises 12 residues. In germline, CDR1 is SNHLY, CDR2 FYNNEI. V lost 7 bases and J 3 bases, leaving 10 bases between the germline ends. As DNA, the CDR3 is TGTGCCAGCACGGCGGAGTTCTACGAGCAGTACTTC. It codes for CASTAEFYEQYF.

Only a few counts were recorded for this clone. The chain couples TRBV28 to TRBJ1-6; D uncertain. The CDR3 has 17 residues. Germline-derived CDR1 and CDR2 are MDHEN and SYDVKM. Trimming pared 3 bases from V and 0 bases from J, leaving 12 bases between. The CDR3 nucleotides read TGTGCCAGCAGTTTGTGGACGGCGAGCTCCTATAATTCACCCCTCCACTTT. Translated: CASSLWTASSYNSPLHF.

The CDR3 here is CSASLRRWENIQYF. Written as DNA, the CDR3 is TGCAGTGCTAGTCTGCGGCGGTGGGAAAACATTCAGTACTTC. V and J are TRBV20-1 and TRBJ2-4, with D hard to call. Trimming shortened V by 3 bases and J by 5 bases, and 14 bases separated the two germline ends. Germline loops: CDR1 DFQATT, CDR2 SNEGSKA (reference sequence). This CDR3 has 14 amino acids.

This chain uses TRBV11-2 with TRBJ2-5, with D hard to call. V lost 1 base to trimming and J lost 0 bases, with 15 bases between them. Looked up from germline, CDR1 is SGHAT and CDR2 is FQNNGV. The length of the CDR3 is 17 residues. The CDR3 sequence is CASSLVRATLDQETQYF. The CDR3 nucleotides are TGTGCCAGCAGCTTAGTTAGGGCAACCCTAGACCAAGAGACCCAGTACTTC.